These 18 T cell receptor beta chains share one sample of origin, sequenced in a study of blood T cell repertoires in COVID-19. Generated by immunoSEQ multiplex PCR, the TCRdb table keeps only in-frame clones and is missing some. This sample has hundreds of thousands of clones, with around 90% found just once. The specimen was PBMCs or T cells enriched from blood (not recorded which). The source is a woman aged 18-35 years who had recovered from COVID-19.

CDR3 sequence: CASRRTGGDFHEQYF. As DNA, the CDR3 is TGTGCCAGCAGGCGGACAGGGGGTGACTTCCACGAGCAGTACTTC. The chain links TRBV6-5 to TRBJ2-7, with 10 bases aligning to TRBD1. The CDR3 covers 15 residues. CDR1 and CDR2 from the germline V gene are MNHEY and SVGAGI. J lost 5 bases, V lost 6 bases, and 10 bases had no gene match.

The chain couples TRBV28 to TRBJ1-3, with 11 bases aligning to TRBD1. Germline CDR1 reads MDHEN; CDR2 reads SYDVKM. This CDR3 is 15 amino acids long. V shed 6 bases and J 4 bases; nucleotides not matched to a gene: 5. In nucleotides, the CDR3 is TGTGCCAGCAGAAGGACAGGGGGCAGCGGAAACACCATATATTTT. Translated, it gives CASRRTGGSGNTIYF.

The chain links TRBV7-9 to TRBJ1-5; D perhaps matches TRBD1 (6 bases). The CDR3 is 16 residues long. CDR1 SEHNR and CDR2 FQNEAQ come from the germline V gene (reference sequence). V was trimmed by 1 base and J by 2 bases, leaving 12 bases between them. The CDR3 DNA reads as TGTGCCAGCAGCTTAGATCAGGGGACCCGCAATCAGCCCCAGCATTTT. Translation: CASSLDQGTRNQPQHF.

The chain joins TRBV7-2 to TRBJ1-1, with TRBD1 matching 7 bases. The CDR3 consists of 13 residues. The ends lost 5 bases at V and 5 bases at J; junction bases unmatched: 5. Looked up from germline, CDR1 is SGHTA and CDR2 is FQGNSA. The CDR3 coding sequence is TGTGCCAGCAGCGAACAGGGGTGGACTGAAGCTTTCTTT. It specifies CASSEQGWTEAFF.

The chain employs TRBV3-1 (or the pseudogene TRBV3-2) and TRBJ2-7; D not certain. This CDR3 has 14 residues. CDR1 LGHDT and CDR2 YNNKEL come from the germline V gene (reference sequence). V was shortened by 3 bases and J by 0 bases, with 9 bases between the two germline ends. This CDR3 reads CASSHGVASYEQYF. In DNA form, the CDR3 reads TGTGCCAGCAGCCATGGTGTGGCCTCCTACGAGCAGTACTTC.

This sequence joins TRBV14 and TRBJ1-1; D unclear. The germline gives CDR1 SGHDN, CDR2 FVKESK. Trimming removed 3 bases from V and 10 bases from J, with 12 bases in between. The CDR3 extends over 12 amino acids. CDR3 in amino acids: CASSQGGLGAFF. CDR3 DNA sequence: TGTGCCAGCAGCCAGGGAGGTCTCGGAGCTTTCTTT.

The chain carries TRBV5-1 and TRBJ1-2, with D perhaps matching TRBD1 (6 bases). V shed 0 bases and J shed 7 bases, with 10 bases lying between them. The germline CDR1 and CDR2 sequences are SGHRS and YFSETQ. This CDR3 is built from 13 residues. The CDR3 DNA follows: TGCGCCAGCAGCTTGGAACAGGGTACTGGCTACACCTTC. This gives the protein CASSLEQGTGYTF.

This clone was observed once. The chain uses TRBV6-5 and TRBJ2-1; TRBD2 matches at 11 bases. V lost 6 bases to trimming and J lost 7 bases; unmatched junction nucleotides: 8. This CDR3 is built from 15 residues. Germline loops: CDR1 MNHEY, CDR2 SVGAGI. DNA for the CDR3: TGTGCCAGCAGGCCACTAGCGGGAGAGGGAAATGAGCAGTTCTTC. Translated: CASRPLAGEGNEQFF.

V usage is TRBV30 and J usage is TRBJ1-3; 8 nucleotides align to TRBD1. The CDR3 is made up of 20 amino acids. With 3 bases clipped from V and 2 bases from J, the junction kept 21 bases outside the gene matches. The germline gives CDR1 GTSNPN, CDR2 SVGIG (reference sequence). This chain's CDR3 is CAWSYRGQGIRGSTGNTIYF. In DNA, the CDR3 is TGTGCCTGGAGCTACCGAGGACAGGGCATAAGGGGCTCCACTGGAAACACCATATATTTT.

As DNA, the CDR3 is TGTGCCAGCAGCCAGGGACAGGGGAAAACTGAAGCTTTCTTT. Translating it yields CASSQGQGKTEAFF. The chain uses TRBV4-2 and TRBJ1-1, with 10 bases matching TRBD1. Germline-derived CDR1 and CDR2 are LGHNA and YNFKEQ. The CDR3 spans 14 residues. The V and J ends lost 3 bases and 5 bases, in that order; junction bases with no gene match: 3.

The chain combines TRBV19 with TRBJ2-2; perhaps TRBD2 as D (6 bases). The germline gives CDR1 LNHDA, CDR2 SQIVND (reference sequence). This CDR3 spans 15 amino acids. Trimming took 3 bases from V and 5 from J, leaving 13 bases between them. The CDR3 sequence is CASSMSGRGTGELFF. The CDR3 DNA follows: TGTGCCAGTAGTATGAGCGGGCGCGGGACCGGGGAGCTGTTTTTT.

J is TRBJ2-2 and V is TRBV24-1; TRBD1 matches 9 bases. V gave up 12 bases and J gave up 5 bases; unmatched junction bases: 6. Per the germline V gene, CDR1 is KGHDR and CDR2 is SFDVKD. The CDR3 extends over 13 amino acids. This chain's CDR3 is CASRDRETGELFF. The CDR3 bases are TGTGCCTCCCGGGACAGGGAAACCGGGGAGCTGTTTTTT.

J is TRBJ1-5 and V is TRBV4-1, with D tentatively TRBD1 (5 bases). CDR1 is MGHRA, CDR2 YSYEKL, per germline. The CDR3 consists of 15 residues. V dropped 4 bases and J dropped 0 bases, with 10 bases sitting between them. The CDR3 DNA reads TGCGCCAGCAGCCTCCACGGGGGTAGCAATCAGCCCCAGCATTTT. It specifies CASSLHGGSNQPQHF.

This clone was counted a single time. V and J are TRBV28 and TRBJ1-6, with D unresolved. V was trimmed by 4 bases and J by 14 bases, leaving 9 bases between them. Germline CDR1 and CDR2: MDHEN and SYDVKM. The CDR3 is 11 residues long. The CDR3 nucleotides are TGTGCCAGCAGTTCCCGGAGGGCCCTCCACTTT. This codes for CASSSRRALHF.

This clone was seen just once. The V call is TRBV6-5, the J call TRBJ1-2; a weak D match, TRBD1 (6 bases). Deletions cut 6 bases from V and 9 bases from J, with 14 bases between. Looked up from germline, CDR1 is MNHEY and CDR2 is SVGAGI. This CDR3 is built from 12 residues. In DNA form, the CDR3 reads TGTGCCAGCAGGCCCCGGGACACCCGCTACACCTTC. Residues: CASRPRDTRYTF.

The chain links TRBV28 to TRBJ1-1, with D perhaps matching TRBD1 (6 bases). The CDR3 spans 15 residues. Germline CDR1 is MDHEN and CDR2 is SYDVKM. V was trimmed by 10 bases and J by 5 bases, leaving 23 bases between them. CDR3 DNA sequence: TGTGCCACCAAAACGGTCGGGGTGCAGGGGACTGAAGCTTTCTTT. This encodes CATKTVGVQGTEAFF.

J is TRBJ1-3 and V is TRBV3-1 (or the pseudogene TRBV3-2); D ambiguous. In germline, CDR1 is LGHDT, CDR2 YNNKEL (reference sequence). The length of the CDR3 is 16 residues. Trimming shortened V by 4 bases and J by 9 bases, and 22 bases separated the two germline ends. In DNA, the CDR3 is TGTGCCAGCAGCCCCGAAGAGAGCCGAGGTCGGGGCACCATATATTTT. Translating gives CASSPEESRGRGTIYF.

The chain combines TRBV12-3 or TRBV12-4 with TRBJ2-7, with no clear D. The CDR3 is made up of 13 amino acids. Trimming removed 4 bases at V and 2 bases at J, with 9 bases between. DNA of the CDR3: TGTGCCAGCAGTTCGAGGAGTACCTACGAGCAGTACTTC. It codes for CASSSRSTYEQYF.